At least ten counts were recorded for the clone carrying this T cell receptor (beta chain). Its antigen is not known. This sample is drawn from a study of T-cell reconstitution after alpha-beta-depleted transplantation in children. Study-wide points: It was newly produced T cells that mostly accounted for T-cell counts and diversity one year after transplant. It was reported that alpha-beta T cells came from several hundred expanded graft clones (about two months after transplant).

Unique molecular identifiers were used in preparing the TCRbeta library. One entry per CDR3 protein, called by TCRdb with MiXCR from the PCR reads. The sample comprises some 830,000 distinct CDR3 sequences, 15% to 20% of which are singletons, and around 5% rests with the top ten. The V gene's germline CDR1 is LGHNA and CDR2 YNFKEQ. The trim removed 0 bases at V and 7 bases at J, leaving 11 bases unmatched. The CDR3 extends over 18 amino acids. The TCR was taken from a male patient between 10 and 17 years old who had a stem cell transplant for acute lymphoblastic leukemia, so the T cells may come from the graft donor. The specimen comprised PBMCs, mostly from graft donor cells, sampled 360 days after TCRalphabeta/CD19-depleted stem cell transplant. The V and J genes are TRBV4-2 and TRBJ2-1; 11 positions agree with TRBD2. This CDR3 reads CASSQDGVAGGPRNEQFF. CDR3 coding DNA: TGTGCCAGCAGCCAAGATGGGGTAGCGGGAGGGCCGAGGAATGAGCAGTTCTTC.